The 30 T cell receptor beta chains below were found in one sample sequenced in a study of blood T cell repertoires in COVID-19. Sequencing was performed with immunoSEQ multiplex PCR; in TCRdb, only in-frame clones are kept and a portion is missing. The sample yields 90,000 to 150,000 clones, roughly three quarters seen once. What was sequenced was peripheral blood. These receptors were obtained from a human donor in a cohort sampled during active COVID-19.

The CDR3, as DNA: TGTGCCAGCAGCTTAGATCAAGGGGGTGGCTACACCTTC. Protein sequence: CASSLDQGGGYTF. V gene TRBV11-3 combines with J gene TRBJ1-2; possibly TRBD1 for D (6 bases). This CDR3 has 13 amino acids. Germline loops: CDR1 SGHNT, CDR2 YENEEA. V lost 0 bases and J 7 bases, leaving 9 bases between the germline ends.

About this clone itself: The same CDR3 can be traced to other DNA sequences in this sample. CDR3 in DNA: TGTGCCAGCAGCTTCGGGACAGGGGACTACGAGCAGTACTTC. The encoded protein is CASSFGTGDYEQYF. The rearrangement joins TRBV5-6 to TRBJ2-7, with 10 bases identical to TRBD1. The CDR3 extends over 14 amino acids. Germline trimming cut 2 bases from V and 3 bases from J; bases unmatched to any gene: 2. Germline CDR1 is SGHDT and CDR2 is YYEEEE.

The chain links TRBV27 to TRBJ2-5; 7 bases align to TRBD1. The CDR3 runs to 14 residues. Germline V gene sequence: CDR1 MNHEY, CDR2 SMNVEV (reference sequence). The junction had 8 bases not matched to a gene; V was cut back by 5 bases and J by 5 bases. The CDR3 spells CASSPLDRVETQYF. CDR3 DNA sequence: TGTGCCAGCAGTCCCCTAGACAGGGTCGAGACCCAGTACTTC.

This clone was found a few times. The J gene is TRBJ2-7, the V gene TRBV11-2; 10 bases align to TRBD1. The CDR3 extends over 17 amino acids. Unmatched junction bases numbered 11, after V lost 1 base and J lost 5 bases. Germline V lookup: CDR1 SGHAT, CDR2 FQNNGV. In DNA form, the CDR3 reads TGTGCCAGCAGCTTAGGGACAGGGGGATCCATAGCTGACGAGCAGTACTTC. Amino acid sequence: CASSLGTGGSIADEQYF.

The V call is TRBV2, the J call TRBJ1-5; TRBD1 agrees at 7 bases. Unmatched junction bases numbered 5, after V lost 3 bases and J lost 6 bases. The CDR3 has 14 residues. From germline, CDR1 is SNHLY and CDR2 FYNNEI. The CDR3 sequence is CASSDRGRTQPQHF. The CDR3 bases are TGTGCCAGCAGTGACAGGGGGAGGACTCAGCCCCAGCATTTT.

The chain has TRBV5-1 and TRBJ2-5; 9 positions agree with TRBD2. V shed 10 bases, J shed 2 bases, and the junction held 9 bases outside the gene matches. The germline CDR1 and CDR2 sequences are SGHRS and YFSETQ. The CDR3 loop spans 14 amino acids. The CDR3 DNA sequence: TGCGCCCGCCGGCGGGGGGGGAGTCAAGAGACCCAGTACTTC. Translating it yields CARRRGGSQETQYF.

The gene calls are TRBV7-2 and TRBJ2-7; D perhaps matches TRBD2 (5 bases). V shed 4 bases and J shed 3 bases, with 16 bases lying between them. Germline V CDR1 and CDR2: SGHTA, FQGNSA. The CDR3 is 15 amino acids. In nucleotides, the CDR3 is TGTGCCAGCAGCTCCCCCTCGACCGGGGACTACGAGCAGTACTTC. Protein sequence: CASSSPSTGDYEQYF.

The chain combines TRBV7-9 with TRBJ2-5; 9 bases line up with TRBD1. Trimming cost V 5 bases and J 2 bases; bases outside gene matches: 9. The germline gives CDR1 SEHNR, CDR2 FQNEAQ (reference sequence). The CDR3 extends over 16 amino acids. CDR3 in amino acids: CASSPGQGNGQETQYF. CDR3 nucleotides: TGTGCCAGCAGCCCCGGACAGGGGAACGGACAAGAGACCCAGTACTTC. The full variable domain, its missing parts supplied by reference TRBV7-9 and TRBJ2-5, is DTGVSQNPRHKITKRGQNVTFRCDPISEHNRLYWYRQTLGQGPEFLTYFQNEAQLEKSRLLSDRFSAERPKGSFSTLEIQRTEQGDSAMYLCASSPGQGNGQETQYFGPGTRLLVL.

The chain has TRBV16 and TRBJ1-2; D is possibly TRBD1 (6 bases). Trimming removed 2 bases from V and 3 bases from J, with 10 bases in between. The CDR3 contains 14 residues. Germline V gives CDR1 KGHSY, CDR2 FQNENV. The CDR3 spells CASSQQQGDYGYTF. As DNA, the CDR3 is TGTGCCAGCAGCCAACAACAGGGAGACTATGGCTACACCTTC.

This clone is labeled as medium-sized. The rearrangement links TRBV15 to TRBJ1-1; D is possibly TRBD1 (5 bases). The CDR3 totals 13 residues. Deletions cut 5 bases from V and 2 bases from J, with 9 bases between. The V gene's germline CDR1 is LNHNV and CDR2 YYDKDF (reference sequence). The CDR3 bases are TGTGCCACCAGCCACCGGACAAACACTGAAGCTTTCTTT. The encoded protein is CATSHRTNTEAFF.

V usage is TRBV13 and J usage is TRBJ1-4; tentatively, D is TRBD1 (6 bases). This CDR3 spans 16 amino acids. Trimming cost V 2 bases and J 8 bases, with 18 bases left between them. The germline gives CDR1 PRHDT, CDR2 FYEKMQ (reference sequence). The CDR3 sequence is CASSLRQVLGGEKLFF. Written as DNA, the CDR3 is TGTGCCAGCAGCTTACGACAGGTGCTAGGCGGCGAAAAACTGTTTTTT.

CDR3 protein: CASSDITGGQGARGYTF. DNA of the CDR3: TGTGCCAGCAGTGACATAACAGGGGGACAGGGGGCTCGTGGCTACACCTTC. The chain joins TRBV6-4 to TRBJ1-2, with TRBD1 matching 12 bases. Germline-derived CDR1 and CDR2 are MRHNA and SNTAGT. CDR3 length: 17 amino acids. V lost 2 bases to trimming and J lost 7 bases; unmatched junction nucleotides: 11.

This chain links TRBV11-3 with TRBJ2-5; 11 bases line up with TRBD2. CDR3 length: 15 residues. V was clipped by 4 bases and J by 5 bases; unmatched bases: 6. CDR1 SGHNT and CDR2 YENEEA come from the germline V gene. The CDR3 DNA sequence: TGTGCCAGCAGCTCGATAGCGGGAGGGCGGGAGACCCAGTACTTC. This gives the protein CASSSIAGGRETQYF.

V and J are TRBV9 and TRBJ2-3, with 7 bases identical to TRBD1. J was trimmed by 8 bases and V by 0 bases; bases with no gene match: 6. CDR1 and CDR2 (germline): SGDLS, YYNGEE. The CDR3 sequence is 14 residues long. CDR3 nucleotides: TGTGCCAGCAGCGTAGTGTCACAGGGGTCTACGCAGTATTTT. This gives the protein CASSVVSQGSTQYF.

This clone was counted a single time. J is TRBJ2-7 and V is TRBV28; TRBD1 is a possible D gene (6 bases). The CDR3 runs 15 residues. Trimming removed 2 bases from V and 2 bases from J, with 13 bases in between. Looked up from germline, CDR1 is MDHEN and CDR2 is SYDVKM. DNA of the CDR3: TGTGCCAGCAGTTTACAACCGGGACAAACCTACGAGCAGTACTTC. It translates to CASSLQPGQTYEQYF. The complete variable domain, with remaining parts taken from reference TRBV28 and TRBJ2-7, reads DVKVTQSSRYLVKRTGEKVFLECVQDMDHENMFWYRQDPGLGLRLIYFSYDVKMKEKGDIPEGYSVSREKKERFSLILESASTNQTSMYLCASSLQPGQTYEQYFGPGTRLTVT.

This clone was found a few times. The chain carries TRBV6-4 and TRBJ1-2, with D perhaps matching TRBD1 (6 bases). The germline CDR1 and CDR2 sequences are MRHNA and SNTAGT. The CDR3 runs 21 residues. V was clipped by 2 bases and J by 8 bases, with 36 bases between them. The CDR3 sequence: CASSDPFPFLLDSPSWRGYTF. CDR3 bases: TGTGCCAGCAGTGACCCGTTCCCCTTCCTCTTGGACAGCCCATCATGGAGGGGCTACACCTTC.

This chain links TRBV11-2 with TRBJ2-7; 10 nucleotides align to TRBD2. The CDR3 loop spans 15 amino acids. Looked up from germline, CDR1 is SGHAT and CDR2 is FQNNGV. Germline trimming cut 1 base from V and 2 bases from J; bases unmatched to any gene: 2. The CDR3 loop reads CASSLGLAGAYEQYF. CDR3 DNA sequence: TGTGCCAGCAGCTTAGGACTAGCGGGTGCCTACGAGCAGTACTTC.

This chain joins TRBV7-9 and TRBJ2-6; no clear D gene. The CDR3 length is 15 residues. V was shortened by 1 base and J by 3 bases, with 7 bases between the two germline ends. Per germline, CDR1 SEHNR and CDR2 FQNEAQ (reference sequence). The CDR3: CASSLDENGANVLTF. The CDR3 nucleotides are TGTGCCAGCAGCTTAGATGAGAATGGGGCCAACGTCCTGACTTTC.

J is TRBJ1-1 and V is TRBV5-6; maybe TRBD1 (5 bases). This CDR3 is built from 17 residues. The germline V gene has CDR1 SGHDT and CDR2 YYEEEE. The ends were cut back, 4 bases at V and 4 bases at J, with 23 bases in the middle. Here the CDR3 reads CASSPQDSWASGTEAFF. CDR3 DNA: TGTGCCAGCAGCCCTCAAGACAGTTGGGCTTCGGGCACTGAAGCTTTCTTT.

This clone came up once. This chain links TRBV4-1 with TRBJ1-5; possible D gene TRBD1, 5 bases. V gave up 0 bases and J gave up 5 bases, with 8 bases separating them. Germline assignment: CDR1 MGHRA and CDR2 YSYEKL. This CDR3 is 14 amino acids long. The CDR3 nucleotides read TGCGCCAGCAGCCAAGAACAGGAGCATCAGCCCCAGCATTTT. It is translated as CASSQEQEHQPQHF.

The table lists this clone with a count of one. V and J are TRBV7-6 and TRBJ1-5, with TRBD1 matching over 10 bases. Unmatched junction bases numbered 0, after V lost 3 bases and J lost 1 base. The germline V gene has CDR1 SGHVS and CDR2 FNYEAQ. This CDR3 spans 15 amino acids. DNA for the CDR3: TGTGCCAGCAGCTTGGGACAGGGGAGCAATCAGCCCCAGCATTTT. Protein product: CASSLGQGSNQPQHF. The full variable domain, with the rest looked up from reference TRBV7-6 and TRBJ1-5, is GAGVSQSPRYKVTKRGQDVALRCDPISGHVSLYWYRQALGQGPEFLTYFNYEAQQDKSGLPNDRFSAERPEGSISTLTIQRTEQRDSAMYRCASSLGQGSNQPQHFGDGTRLSIL.

The chain joins TRBV27 to TRBJ1-5; 8 nucleotides line up with TRBD1. Per germline, CDR1 MNHEY and CDR2 SMNVEV (reference sequence). V trimming: 4 bases; J trimming: 4 bases; junction bases outside the gene matches: 0. There are 13 residues in the CDR3. CDR3 loop: CASSWTGNQPQHF. The CDR3 DNA follows: TGTGCCAGCAGTTGGACAGGGAATCAGCCCCAGCATTTT.

The chain has TRBV5-4 and TRBJ2-1; 10 nucleotides line up with TRBD2. This CDR3 contains 16 residues. Germline V CDR1 and CDR2: SGHNT, YYREEE (reference sequence). J gave up 3 bases and V 4 bases, and 7 bases lay outside the gene matches. The CDR3 coding sequence is TGTGCCAGCAGCAAATATATAGCGGGAGGCTACAATGAGCAGTTCTTC. This codes for CASSKYIAGGYNEQFF.

The rearrangement joins TRBV27 to TRBJ1-2; 7 positions agree with TRBD1. In germline, CDR1 is MNHEY, CDR2 SMNVEV (reference sequence). V shed 5 bases and J 2 bases; nucleotides not matched to a gene: 5. The CDR3 has 14 amino acids. The CDR3: CASSRQGTNYGYTF. In DNA form, the CDR3 reads TGTGCCAGCAGTAGACAGGGTACAAACTATGGCTACACCTTC.

J is TRBJ1-4 and V is TRBV10-3, with 7 bases matching TRBD1. The junction had 7 bases not matched to a gene; V was cut back by 4 bases and J by 5 bases. The CDR3 contains 15 residues. Germline CDR1 ENHRY, CDR2 SYGVKD. DNA for the CDR3: TGTGCCATCAGTGTCGGGGACAGCTTAAATGAAAAACTGTTTTTT. Residues: CAISVGDSLNEKLFF.

The V call is TRBV6-6, the J call TRBJ1-4; the D gene is possibly TRBD1 (5 bases). Germline V gene sequence: CDR1 MNHNY, CDR2 SVGAGI (reference sequence). The CDR3 consists of 14 residues. V lost 6 bases and J lost 8, with 16 bases in between. This CDR3 reads CASRTGDTGEKLFF. The CDR3 region has the DNA TGTGCCAGCAGAACGGGGGATACAGGCGAAAAACTGTTTTTT.

Turning to this clone: Other DNA sequences from this sample encode an identical CDR3 as well. The V gene is TRBV5-4, the J gene TRBJ2-7; 9 nucleotides line up with TRBD1. Germline V gene data show CDR1 as SGHNT and CDR2 as YYREEE (reference sequence). CDR3 length: 14 amino acids. V was pared by 4 bases and J by 3 bases, with 5 bases of the junction left unmatched. CDR3 region: CASSPGQGDYEQYF. As DNA, the CDR3 is TGTGCCAGCAGCCCGGGACAGGGTGACTACGAGCAGTACTTC.

The V call is TRBV2, the J call TRBJ2-7, with TRBD1 as a possible D gene (6 bases). The germline gives CDR1 SNHLY, CDR2 FYNNEI. The CDR3 loop spans 15 amino acids. Trimming stripped 4 bases from V and 2 bases from J, with 15 bases between. The CDR3 loop reads CASSATGNSPYEQYF. The DNA for the CDR3 is TGTGCCAGCAGTGCTACAGGGAATTCCCCCTACGAGCAGTACTTC.

V is TRBV7-6 and J is TRBJ1-5; D might be TRBD1 (6 bases). CDR1 and CDR2 from the germline V gene are SGHVS and FNYEAQ. This CDR3 comprises 16 residues. Trimming cost V 0 bases and J 2 bases, with 11 bases left between them. The CDR3 coding sequence is TGTGCCAGCAGCTTAGCGGTGAACAGGGGCAATCAGCCCCAGCATTTT. Protein: CASSLAVNRGNQPQHF. The full variable domain, with the rest looked up from reference TRBV7-6 and TRBJ1-5, is GAGVSQSPRYKVTKRGQDVALRCDPISGHVSLYWYRQALGQGPEFLTYFNYEAQQDKSGLPNDRFSAERPEGSISTLTIQRTEQRDSAMYRCASSLAVNRGNQPQHFGDGTRLSIL.

The gene calls are TRBV5-4 and TRBJ1-3; perhaps TRBD1 as D (5 bases). The V end was cut by 1 base, the J end by 2 bases, with 10 bases between. Germline V lookup: CDR1 SGHNT, CDR2 YYREEE (reference sequence). The CDR3 totals 15 residues. CDR3 in amino acids: CASSLYGAAGNTIYF. CDR3 DNA sequence: TGTGCCAGCAGCTTGTATGGGGCGGCTGGAAACACCATATATTTT.